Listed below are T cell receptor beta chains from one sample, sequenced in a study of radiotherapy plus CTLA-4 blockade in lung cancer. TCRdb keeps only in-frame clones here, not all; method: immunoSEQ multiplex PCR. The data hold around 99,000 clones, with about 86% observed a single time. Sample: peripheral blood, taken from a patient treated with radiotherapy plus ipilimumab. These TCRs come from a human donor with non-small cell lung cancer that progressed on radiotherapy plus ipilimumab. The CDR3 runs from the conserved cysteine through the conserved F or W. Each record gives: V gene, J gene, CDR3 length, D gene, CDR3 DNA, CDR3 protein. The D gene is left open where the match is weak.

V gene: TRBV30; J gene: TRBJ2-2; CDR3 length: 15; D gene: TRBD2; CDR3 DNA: TGTGCCTGCAAGCCGGGACTAGCGTCAACCGGGGAGCTGTTTTTT; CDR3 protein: CACKPGLASTGELFF
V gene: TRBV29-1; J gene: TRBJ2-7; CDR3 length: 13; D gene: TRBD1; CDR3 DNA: TGCAGCGTTGTAGGGGACAGGACCTACGAGCAGTACTTC; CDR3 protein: CSVVGDRTYEQYF
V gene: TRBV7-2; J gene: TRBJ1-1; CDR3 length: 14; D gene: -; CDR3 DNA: TGTGCCAGCAGCCCCTCCCAGGGGCGGACTGAAGCTTTCTTT; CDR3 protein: CASSPSQGRTEAFF
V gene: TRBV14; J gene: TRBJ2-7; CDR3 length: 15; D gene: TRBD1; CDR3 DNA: TGTGCCAGCAGCCACCTAGACAGGGACGTTTACGAGCAGTACTTC; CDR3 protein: CASSHLDRDVYEQYF
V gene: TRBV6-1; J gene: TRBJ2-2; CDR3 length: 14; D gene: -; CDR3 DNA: TGTGCCAGCAGGACGACAGTCAACACCGGGGAGCTGTTTTTT; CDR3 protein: CASRTTVNTGELFF
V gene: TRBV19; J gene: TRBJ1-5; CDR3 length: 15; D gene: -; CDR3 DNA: TGTGCCAGTAGTATAAGGGCAGTTAGCAATCAGCCCCAGCATTTT; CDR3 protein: CASSIRAVSNQPQHF
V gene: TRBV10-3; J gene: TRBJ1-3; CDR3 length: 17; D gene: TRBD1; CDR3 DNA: TGTGCCATCAGTGATTTTCGGACAGGAGGCTCTGGAAACACCATATATTTT; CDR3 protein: CAISDFRTGGSGNTIYF
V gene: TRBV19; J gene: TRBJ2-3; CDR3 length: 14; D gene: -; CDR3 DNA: TGTGCCAGTAGTATGGGCCTGGGGGGTGATACGCAGTATTTT; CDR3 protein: CASSMGLGGDTQYF
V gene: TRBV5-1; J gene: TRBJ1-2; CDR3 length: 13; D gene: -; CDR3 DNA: TGCGCCAGCAGCTTGGAGGCAGGATATGGCTACACCTTC; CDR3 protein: CASSLEAGYGYTF
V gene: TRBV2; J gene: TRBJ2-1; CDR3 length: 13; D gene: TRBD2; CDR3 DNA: TGTGCGAGCATAGCGGGAACGTACAATGAGCAGTTCTTC; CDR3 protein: CASIAGTYNEQFF
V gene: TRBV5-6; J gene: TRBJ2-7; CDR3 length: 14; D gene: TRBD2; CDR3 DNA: TGTGCCAGCATCGAAGCGGGAGTCGGGTACGAGCAGTACTTC; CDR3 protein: CASIEAGVGYEQYF
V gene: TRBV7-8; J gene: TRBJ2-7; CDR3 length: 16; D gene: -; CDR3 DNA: TGTGCCAGCAGCTTAGGGATCGCAGCCGGGGTTAGAGAGCAGTACTTC; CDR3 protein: CASSLGIAAGVREQYF